This entry is about one TCR beta chain. Its target is unknown. Germline CDR1 SQVTM, CDR2 ANQGSEA. The CDR3 totals 11 residues. Trimming took 2 bases from V and 7 from J, leaving 8 bases between them. Exclusion of patients followed from uncontrolled infection, other autoimmune disease, pregnancy or lactation. Template material for amplifying TCR beta CDR3 regions consisted of RNA transcripts. RT-PCR in the first round (using the HTBI primer set) targeted the TCR CDR3. MiXCR, run by TCRdb on the multiplex PCR reads, gives a single entry per CDR3 protein. The repertoire holds 550,000 to 700,000 distinct CDR3 sequences, around 42% seen once, with around 19% in the top ten. The data are from a study of T cells in Graves' hyperthyroidism and ophthalmopathy. Study outcomes and limitations: From stable hyperthyroidism, ophthalmopathy was separated by a 13 V-J model. With a median lead of around 6.7 months before onset, the model predicted ophthalmopathy. In blood, most of the thyroid clonotypes expanded above 0.001 were also present.

The origin of this receptor is an adult woman with Graves' disease, either hyperthyroidism or ophthalmopathy (not recorded which). V and J are TRBV29-1 and TRBJ1-1; D is undetermined. The sample comprised peripheral blood or thyroid tissue (not recorded which). The CDR3 coding sequence is TGCAGCGTTGAACGGGGAGTTGAAGCTTTCTTT. It yields the protein CSVERGVEAFF.